This T cell receptor beta chain was profiled in a study of cytomegalovirus exposure and HLA in healthy donors. The overall study: The platform used for the 120 or so validation repertoires matched that of the 666 first-cohort repertoires, a later analysis reported. Findings of the study overall: As was reported, the classifier diagnosed cytomegalovirus status with high specificity and sensitivity. Most TCR sequences showed up rarely, but some public TCRs showed up in many donors.

The V gene lost 3 bases and the J gene lost 1 base, with 15 bases spanning the gap. The CDR3 consists of 16 residues. Germline values: CDR1 SGHDT, CDR2 YYEEEE. This clone is a singleton in its sample. What it binds is not known. The method was immunoSEQ multiplex PCR; TCRdb's version includes in-frame clones alone and lacks a portion of them. The sample holds about 160,000 clones; around 96% are singletons and the top ten take 0.89%. Sample: PBMCs. The gene calls are TRBV5-6 and TRBJ2-3; TRBD2 might be the D (7 bases). The TCR originated in a woman aged 18 to 35 in good health and CMV-seronegative. CDR3 in DNA: TGTGCCAGCAGCTGGGGCGCGGGGGCTGGCACAGATACGCAGTATTTT. This translates into CASSWGAGAGTDTQYF.